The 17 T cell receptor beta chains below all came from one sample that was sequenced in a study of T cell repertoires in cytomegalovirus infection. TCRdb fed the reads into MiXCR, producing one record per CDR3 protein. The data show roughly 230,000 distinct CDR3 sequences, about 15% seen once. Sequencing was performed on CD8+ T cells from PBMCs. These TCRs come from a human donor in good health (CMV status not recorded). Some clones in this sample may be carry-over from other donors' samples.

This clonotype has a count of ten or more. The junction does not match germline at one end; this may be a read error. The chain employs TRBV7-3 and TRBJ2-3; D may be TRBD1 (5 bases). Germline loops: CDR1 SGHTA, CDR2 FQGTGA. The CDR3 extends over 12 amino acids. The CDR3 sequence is CASSYDSQRLSF. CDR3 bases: TGTGCCAGCAGCTACGACAGCCAGCGACTCTCTTTT.

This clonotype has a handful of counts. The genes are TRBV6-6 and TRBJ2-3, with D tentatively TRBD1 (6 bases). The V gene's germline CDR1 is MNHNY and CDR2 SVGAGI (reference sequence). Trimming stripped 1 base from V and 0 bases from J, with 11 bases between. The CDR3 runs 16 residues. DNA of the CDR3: TGTGCCAGCAGTTACTTGGGGGCCTCTAGCACAGATACGCAGTATTTT. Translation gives CASSYLGASSTDTQYF.

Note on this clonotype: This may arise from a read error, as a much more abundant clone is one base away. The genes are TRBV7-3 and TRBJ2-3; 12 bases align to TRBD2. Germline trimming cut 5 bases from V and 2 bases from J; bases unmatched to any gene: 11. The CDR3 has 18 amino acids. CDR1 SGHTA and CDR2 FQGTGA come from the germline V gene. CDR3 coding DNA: TGTGCCAGCAGCCAAAACGAACTAGCGGGGGGCAACACAGATACGCAGTATTTT. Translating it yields CASSQNELAGGNTDTQYF.

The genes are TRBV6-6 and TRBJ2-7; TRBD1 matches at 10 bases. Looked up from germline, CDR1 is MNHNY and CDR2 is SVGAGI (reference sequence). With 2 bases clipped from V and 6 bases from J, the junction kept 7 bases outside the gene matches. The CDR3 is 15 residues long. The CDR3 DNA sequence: TGTGCCAGCAGTTACGGGCGGGACAGGGGAGGCGAGCAGTACTTC. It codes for CASSYGRDRGGEQYF.

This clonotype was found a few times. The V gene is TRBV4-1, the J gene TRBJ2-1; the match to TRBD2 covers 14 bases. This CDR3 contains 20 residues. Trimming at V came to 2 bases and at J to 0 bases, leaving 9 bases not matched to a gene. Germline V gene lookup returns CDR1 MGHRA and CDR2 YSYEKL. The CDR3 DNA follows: TGCGCCAGCAGCCAAAGAAGACTAGCGGGGGGGCCAGGCTCCTACAATGAGCAGTTCTTC. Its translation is CASSQRRLAGGPGSYNEQFF.

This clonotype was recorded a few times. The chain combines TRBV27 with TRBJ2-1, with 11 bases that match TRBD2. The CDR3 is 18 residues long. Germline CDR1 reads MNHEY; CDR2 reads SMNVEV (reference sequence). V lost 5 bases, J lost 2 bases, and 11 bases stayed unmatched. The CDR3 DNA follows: TGTGCCAGCAGTCCCCTAAGTCCTAGCGGGGGGCCCTACAATGAGCAGTTCTTC. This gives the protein CASSPLSPSGGPYNEQFF.

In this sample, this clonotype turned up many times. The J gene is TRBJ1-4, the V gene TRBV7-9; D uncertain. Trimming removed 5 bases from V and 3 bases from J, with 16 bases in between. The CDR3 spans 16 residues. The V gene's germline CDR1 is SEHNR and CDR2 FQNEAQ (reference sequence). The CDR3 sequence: CASSPGSASSNEKLFF. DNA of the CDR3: TGTGCCAGCAGCCCCGGGAGCGCTAGCTCTAATGAAAAACTGTTTTTT.

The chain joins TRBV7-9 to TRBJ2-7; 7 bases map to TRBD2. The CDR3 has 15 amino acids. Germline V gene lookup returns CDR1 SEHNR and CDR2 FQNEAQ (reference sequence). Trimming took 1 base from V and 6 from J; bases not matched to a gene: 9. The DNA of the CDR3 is TGTGCCAGCAGCTTAGAACCAGTTTGGGAGGGCGAGCAGTACTTC. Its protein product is CASSLEPVWEGEQYF.

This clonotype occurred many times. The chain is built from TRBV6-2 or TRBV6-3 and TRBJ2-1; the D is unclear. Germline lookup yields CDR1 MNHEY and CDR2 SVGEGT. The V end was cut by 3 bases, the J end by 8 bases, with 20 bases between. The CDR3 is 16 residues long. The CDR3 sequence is CASSYSRMPLVHEQFF. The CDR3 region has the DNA TGTGCCAGCAGTTATTCAAGGATGCCTCTTGTCCATGAGCAGTTCTTC.

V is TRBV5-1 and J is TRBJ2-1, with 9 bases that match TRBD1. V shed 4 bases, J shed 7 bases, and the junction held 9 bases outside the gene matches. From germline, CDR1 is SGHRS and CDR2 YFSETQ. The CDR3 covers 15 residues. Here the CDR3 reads CASSPTGTGLNEQFF. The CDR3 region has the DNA TGCGCCAGCAGCCCGACCGGGACAGGGCTGAATGAGCAGTTCTTC.

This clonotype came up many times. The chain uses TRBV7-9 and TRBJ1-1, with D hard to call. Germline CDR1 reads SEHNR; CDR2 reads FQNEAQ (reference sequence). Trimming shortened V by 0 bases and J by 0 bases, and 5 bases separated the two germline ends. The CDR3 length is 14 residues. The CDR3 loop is CASSLAPLNTEAFF. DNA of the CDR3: TGTGCCAGCAGCTTAGCGCCCCTGAACACTGAAGCTTTCTTT. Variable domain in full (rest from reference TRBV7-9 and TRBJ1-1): DTGVSQNPRHKITKRGQNVTFRCDPISEHNRLYWYRQTLGQGPEFLTYFQNEAQLEKSRLLSDRFSAERPKGSFSTLEIQRTEQGDSAMYLCASSLAPLNTEAFFGQGTRLTVV.

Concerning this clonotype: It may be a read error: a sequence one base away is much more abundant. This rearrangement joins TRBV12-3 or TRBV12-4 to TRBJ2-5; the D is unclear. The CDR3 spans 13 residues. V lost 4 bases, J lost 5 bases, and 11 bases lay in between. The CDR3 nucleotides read TGTGCCAGCAGTTCAGCCAAAATGGAGACCCAGTACTTC. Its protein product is CASSSAKMETQYF.

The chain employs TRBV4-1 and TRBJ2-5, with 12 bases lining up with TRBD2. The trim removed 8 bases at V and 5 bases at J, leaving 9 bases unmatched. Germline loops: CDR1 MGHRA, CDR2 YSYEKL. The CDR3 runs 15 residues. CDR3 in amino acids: CASRATSGGRETQYF. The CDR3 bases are TGCGCCAGCCGGGCGACTAGCGGGGGCCGGGAGACCCAGTACTTC.

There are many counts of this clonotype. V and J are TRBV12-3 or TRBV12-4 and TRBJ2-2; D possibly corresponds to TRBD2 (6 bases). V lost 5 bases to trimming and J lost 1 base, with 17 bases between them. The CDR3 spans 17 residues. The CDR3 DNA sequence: TGTGCCAGCAGTCCCCCCGGGGGTCCCTGGAACACCGGGGAGCTGTTTTTT. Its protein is CASSPPGGPWNTGELFF.

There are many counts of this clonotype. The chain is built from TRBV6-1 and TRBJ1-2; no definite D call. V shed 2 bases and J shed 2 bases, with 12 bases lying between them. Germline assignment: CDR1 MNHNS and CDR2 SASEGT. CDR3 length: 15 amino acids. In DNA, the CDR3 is TGTGCCAGCAGTGAACGAGGGTTGCAAAACTATGGCTACACCTTC. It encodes CASSERGLQNYGYTF.

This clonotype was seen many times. This CDR3 is CASSQTRYNEQFF. Here the CDR3 DNA reads TGTGCCAGCAGCCAGACTAGGTACAATGAGCAGTTCTTC. The chain employs TRBV6-4 and TRBJ2-1; the D gene is possibly TRBD2 (6 bases). Trimming pared 6 bases from V and 4 bases from J, leaving 10 bases between. This CDR3 contains 13 residues. Looked up from germline, CDR1 is MRHNA and CDR2 is SNTAGT.

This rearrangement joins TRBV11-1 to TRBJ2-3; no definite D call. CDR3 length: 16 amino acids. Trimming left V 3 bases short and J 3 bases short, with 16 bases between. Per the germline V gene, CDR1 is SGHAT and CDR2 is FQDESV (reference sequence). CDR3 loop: CASSFGPGFATDTQYF. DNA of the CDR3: TGTGCCAGCAGCTTTGGACCAGGTTTTGCTACAGATACGCAGTATTTT.